The sequence of this T cell receptor (beta chain) was determined in a study of blood T cell repertoires in COVID-19. Study as a whole: Both acute and convalescent COVID-19 samples were obtained from the United States, Italy and Spain.

The germline V gene has CDR1 SGHTA and CDR2 FQGNSA. V was clipped by 5 bases and J by 2 bases; unmatched bases: 8. The CDR3 contains 17 residues. How the authors handled the data: Estimation of nucleated cell counts relied on the amplification of reference gene primers. TCRdb keeps only in-frame clones here, not all; method: immunoSEQ multiplex PCR. Clonal size and the V and J genes are those of that table, whereas D and trimming came from the DNA. The table records roughly 260,000 clones, more than 75% of them present only once. The V and J genes are TRBV7-2 and TRBJ2-5; 13 nucleotides line up with TRBD2. The source material was peripheral blood. This clonotype was sampled from a man in his forties who had recovered from COVID-19. CDR3 in DNA: TGTGCCAGCAGCCCACGGGGACTAGCGGGGCAGCAAGAGACCCAGTACTTC. Translated: CASSPRGLAGQQETQYF.